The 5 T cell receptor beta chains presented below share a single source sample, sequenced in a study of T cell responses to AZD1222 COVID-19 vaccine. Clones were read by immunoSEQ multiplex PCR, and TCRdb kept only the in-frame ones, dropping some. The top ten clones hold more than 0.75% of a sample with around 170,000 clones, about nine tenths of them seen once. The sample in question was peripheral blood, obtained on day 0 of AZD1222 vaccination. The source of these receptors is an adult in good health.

The CDR3 sequence is CASSQEVGYNEQFF. The CDR3 bases are TGCGCCAGCAGCCAAGAGGTAGGGTACAATGAGCAGTTCTTC. The J gene is TRBJ2-1, the V gene TRBV4-3, with no clear D. Trimming took off 0 bases at V and 4 bases at J, with 7 bases between the two ends. Germline-derived CDR1 and CDR2 are LGHNA and YSLEER. The CDR3 loop spans 14 amino acids.

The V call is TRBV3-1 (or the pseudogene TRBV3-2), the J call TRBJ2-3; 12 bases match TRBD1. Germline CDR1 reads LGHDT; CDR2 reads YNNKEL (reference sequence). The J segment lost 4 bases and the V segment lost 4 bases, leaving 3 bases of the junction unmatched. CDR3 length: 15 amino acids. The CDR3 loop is CASSLGQGAADTQYF. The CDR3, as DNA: TGTGCCAGCAGCCTGGGACAGGGGGCTGCAGATACGCAGTATTTT.

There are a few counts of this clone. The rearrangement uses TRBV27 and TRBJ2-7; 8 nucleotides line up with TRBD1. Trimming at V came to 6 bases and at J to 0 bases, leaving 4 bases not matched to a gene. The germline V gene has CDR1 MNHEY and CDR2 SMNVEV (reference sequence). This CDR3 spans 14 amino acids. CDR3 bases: TGTGCCAGCAGACCGGGACAGGCCTCCTACGAGCAGTACTTC. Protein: CASRPGQASYEQYF.

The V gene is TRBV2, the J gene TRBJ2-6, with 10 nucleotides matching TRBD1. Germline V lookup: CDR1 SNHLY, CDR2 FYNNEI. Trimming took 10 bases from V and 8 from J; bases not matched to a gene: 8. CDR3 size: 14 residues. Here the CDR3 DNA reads TGTGCCATCGAGCGGGACAGGGGTCCCAACGTCCTGACTTTC. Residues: CAIERDRGPNVLTF.

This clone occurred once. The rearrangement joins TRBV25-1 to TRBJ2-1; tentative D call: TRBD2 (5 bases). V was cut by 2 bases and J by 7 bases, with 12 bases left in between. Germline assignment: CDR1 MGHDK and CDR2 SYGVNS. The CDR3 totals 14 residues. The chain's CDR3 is CASSELASGNEQFF. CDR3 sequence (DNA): TGTGCCAGCAGTGAACTAGCTTCGGGAAATGAGCAGTTCTTC. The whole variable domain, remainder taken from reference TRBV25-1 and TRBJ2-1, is EADIYQTPRYLVIGTGKKITLECSQTMGHDKMYWYQQDPGMELHLIHYSYGVNSTEKGDLSSESTVSRIRTEHFPLTLESARPSHTSQYLCASSELASGNEQFFGPGTRLTVL.